The 21 T cell receptor beta chains in this list originate from one sample, sequenced in a study of T cells and Merkel cell carcinoma outcomes. The repertoire was sequenced with immunoSEQ multiplex PCR; TCRdb's copy has only in-frame clones and lacks some. Of 5,000 to 7,000 clones in the sample, 60% to 80% were seen once. The sequenced sample consisted of tumor tissue from Merkel cell carcinoma. Source of these receptors: a human donor with Merkel cell carcinoma.

The chain joins TRBV7-6 to TRBJ2-3, with 15 bases lining up with TRBD2. Germline V gene sequence: CDR1 SGHVS, CDR2 FNYEAQ. The CDR3 covers 16 residues. The V gene end was trimmed by 1 base and the J gene end by 4 bases; junction bases not matched to a gene: 0. CDR3 region: CASSLGTSGRADTQYF. The DNA for the CDR3 is TGTGCCAGCAGCTTAGGGACTAGCGGGAGGGCAGATACGCAGTATTTT.

The chain couples TRBV28 to TRBJ2-1; 9 bases align to TRBD2. V was pared by 6 bases and J by 3 bases, with 3 bases of the junction left unmatched. The CDR3 runs 14 residues. Germline V lookup: CDR1 MDHEN, CDR2 SYDVKM. CDR3 region: CASRTSGNYNEQFF. In DNA form, the CDR3 reads TGTGCCAGCAGGACTAGCGGTAACTACAATGAGCAGTTCTTC.

This clone was detected only a few times. This rearrangement joins TRBV29-1 to TRBJ2-1; D perhaps matches TRBD2 (5 bases). CDR3 size: 9 residues. CDR1 and CDR2 from the germline V gene are SQVTM and ANQGSEA. The ends were cut back, 6 bases at V and 10 bases at J, with 7 bases in the middle. CDR3 nucleotides: TGCAGCGTGGAGGAAGAGCAGTTCTTC. Protein product: CSVEEEQFF.

Comment on this clone: Germline is not matched at one junction end, which may reflect a read error. In the same sample, other DNA sequences code for this CDR3. The CDR3 region is CASRAGQGRNYGYTF. The CDR3 bases are TGTGCCAGCCGGGCAGGGCAGGGTAGAAACTATGGCTATACCTTC. This chain joins TRBV6-5 and TRBJ1-2; D perhaps matches TRBD1 (5 bases). Germline CDR1 and CDR2: MNHEY and SVGAGI. The CDR3 length is 15 residues.

In the case of this clone: At one end the junction does not follow the germline gene, possibly because of a read error. This chain connects TRBV18 to TRBJ1-2; TRBD1 agrees at 8 bases. CDR1 and CDR2 from the germline V gene are KGHSH and LQKENI. The CDR3 runs 12 residues. CDR3 in DNA: TGTGTCAGCTCAGGGGGCAGCTATGGCTACACCTTC. Encoded protein: CVSSGGSYGYTF.

The chain joins TRBV5-1 to TRBJ2-7; D not resolved. The CDR3 loop spans 15 amino acids. V was pared by 4 bases and J by 3 bases, with 17 bases between. Germline CDR1 SGHRS, CDR2 YFSETQ. The CDR3 DNA reads as TGCGCCAGCAGCCATAACCGTGGCAGACACTACGAGCAGTACTTC. Protein product: CASSHNRGRHYEQYF. The full variable domain, its missing parts supplied by reference TRBV5-1 and TRBJ2-7, is KAGVTQTPRYLIKTRGQQVTLSCSPISGHRSVSWYQQTPGQGLQFLFEYFSETQRNKGNFPGRFSGRQFSNSRSEMNVSTLELGDSALYLCASSHNRGRHYEQYFGPGTRLTVT.

This chain connects TRBV7-8 to TRBJ2-7; D possibly corresponds to TRBD2 (6 bases). This CDR3 region has 14 residues. CDR1 is SGHVS, CDR2 FQNEAQ, per germline. V lost 7 bases to trimming and J lost 2 bases, with 15 bases between them. The DNA of the CDR3 is TGTGCCAGCACCCCGGGACTTATCCCCTACGAGCAGTACTTC. This encodes CASTPGLIPYEQYF.

As regards this clone: Other DNA sequences in the same sample also yield this CDR3. The chain is built from TRBV18 and TRBJ2-7; TRBD2 matches at 7 bases. This CDR3 is built from 14 residues. V gave up 2 bases and J gave up 3 bases; unmatched junction bases: 4. Germline values: CDR1 KGHSH, CDR2 LQKENI. Written as DNA, the CDR3 is TGTGCCAGCTCACCAGGACTAGTGAACTACGAGCAGTACTTC. Translated, it gives CASSPGLVNYEQYF.

CDR3 in amino acids: CASSRSGQQAYEQYF. CDR3 in DNA: TGCGCCAGCAGCCGTTCGGGACAGCAGGCCTACGAGCAGTACTTC. This sequence joins TRBV4-1 and TRBJ2-7; 7 nucleotides match TRBD1. The germline gives CDR1 MGHRA, CDR2 YSYEKL. V shed 4 bases, J shed 2 bases, and the junction held 8 bases outside the gene matches. The length of the CDR3 is 15 residues.

The chain links TRBV28 to TRBJ1-5, with TRBD1 identical over 8 bases. The CDR3 has 14 residues. V lost 6 bases, J lost 7 bases, and 8 bases stayed unmatched. Per germline, CDR1 MDHEN and CDR2 SYDVKM. The CDR3: CASRPGQGDQPQHF. Here the CDR3 DNA reads TGTGCCAGCAGACCCGGACAGGGCGACCAGCCCCAGCATTTT.

This chain joins TRBV7-9 and TRBJ2-7, with D possibly TRBD1 on 6 matching bases. The CDR3 consists of 14 residues. The V end was cut by 5 bases, the J end by 5 bases, with 16 bases between. The V gene's germline CDR1 is SEHNR and CDR2 FQNEAQ (reference sequence). The CDR3 loop reads CASSVTGTSNEQYF. For the CDR3, the DNA is TGTGCCAGCAGCGTGACCGGGACATCAAACGAGCAGTACTTC.

The chain links TRBV6-5 to TRBJ1-4; 7 bases fit TRBD1. Trimming cost V 2 bases and J 7 bases; bases outside gene matches: 10. The length of the CDR3 is 16 residues. Germline CDR1 and CDR2: MNHEY and SVGAGI. The CDR3 loop is CASSYRFEGAAEKLFF. The CDR3, as DNA: TGTGCCAGCAGTTACCGATTTGAGGGGGCAGCTGAAAAACTGTTTTTT.

This clone occurred once. The chain joins TRBV21-1 to TRBJ2-7; the DNA was not used to check the table's D call, TRBD2. TRBV21-1 is given as a pseudogene. CDR3 size: 15 residues. DNA for the CDR3: TGTGCCAGCAGCAACGGCGGGCTTCAAGACTACGAGCAGTACTTC. As protein: CASSNGGLQDYEQYF.

This clone appeared a single time. In DNA, the CDR3 is TGTGCCACCAGCAGAGATGGGGGATCCTATGGGAACACTGAAGCTTTCTTT. It specifies CATSRDGGSYGNTEAFF. The gene calls are TRBV15 and TRBJ1-1; possible D gene TRBD1, 5 bases. Germline-derived CDR1 and CDR2 are LNHNV and YYDKDF (reference sequence). V lost 0 bases, J lost 1 base, and 15 bases lay in between. This CDR3 has 17 amino acids.

This chain links TRBV2 with TRBJ2-3; 13 positions agree with TRBD2. Germline V CDR1 and CDR2: SNHLY, FYNNEI. There are 16 residues in the CDR3. Unmatched junction bases numbered 2, after V lost 4 bases and J lost 1 base. CDR3 coding DNA: TGTGCCAGCAGTGCCGGACTAGCGGGAGGCACAGATACGCAGTATTTT. Its protein product is CASSAGLAGGTDTQYF.

This clone was counted once. This chain uses TRBV5-1 with TRBJ2-7, with TRBD2 matching 8 bases. Germline lookup yields CDR1 SGHRS and CDR2 YFSETQ. V was pared by 4 bases and J by 2 bases, with 11 bases of the junction left unmatched. This CDR3 spans 16 amino acids. DNA of the CDR3: TGCGCCAGCAGCCACGTTGGGGGACTAGTGGCCTACGAGCAGTACTTC. Translation: CASSHVGGLVAYEQYF.

V usage is TRBV27 and J usage is TRBJ1-2; 7 bases fit TRBD1. V shed 5 bases and J 3 bases; nucleotides not matched to a gene: 9. Germline CDR1 reads MNHEY; CDR2 reads SMNVEV (reference sequence). The CDR3 spans 15 residues. The CDR3 here is CASSPTGVRDYGYTF. The CDR3 DNA is TGTGCCAGCAGTCCAACAGGGGTAAGGGACTATGGCTACACCTTC.

The CDR3 loop is CASSQDGARENEAFF. The CDR3 region has the DNA TGCGCCAGCAGCCAAGATGGGGCAAGAGAGAATGAAGCTTTCTTT. The J gene is TRBJ1-1, the V gene TRBV4-1; tentatively, D is TRBD1 (5 bases). Germline values: CDR1 MGHRA, CDR2 YSYEKL. The CDR3 consists of 15 residues. The V end lost 0 bases, the J end lost 7 bases, and 15 bases lay between the germline ends.

V is TRBV6-6 and J is TRBJ1-6; the D gene is possibly TRBD1 (6 bases). The V end lost 7 bases, the J end lost 5 bases, and 15 bases lay between the germline ends. Germline CDR1 MNHNY, CDR2 SVGAGI (reference sequence). There are 15 residues in the CDR3. This chain's CDR3 is CASTPQGFDNSPLHF. CDR3 DNA sequence: TGTGCCAGCACCCCACAGGGTTTCGATAATTCACCCCTCCACTTT.

This clone came up a few times. In the same sample, other DNA sequences code for this CDR3. This chain joins TRBV6-5 and TRBJ2-1, with D unresolved. The V end was cut by 0 bases, the J end by 0 bases, with 9 bases between. Germline CDR1 and CDR2: MNHEY and SVGAGI. The CDR3 runs 16 residues. The CDR3 loop is CASSYSEESSYNEQFF. CDR3 nucleotide sequence: TGTGCCAGCAGTTACTCTGAGGAGAGCTCCTACAATGAGCAGTTCTTC.

This chain connects TRBV5-6 to TRBJ2-3; D might be TRBD2 (6 bases). Germline lookup yields CDR1 SGHDT and CDR2 YYEEEE. Trimming cost V 2 bases and J 2 bases, with 12 bases left between them. This CDR3 comprises 15 residues. CDR3 in DNA: TGTGCCAGCAGCTTATTATCGGGGGACACAGATACGCAGTATTTT. Amino acid sequence: CASSLLSGDTDTQYF.